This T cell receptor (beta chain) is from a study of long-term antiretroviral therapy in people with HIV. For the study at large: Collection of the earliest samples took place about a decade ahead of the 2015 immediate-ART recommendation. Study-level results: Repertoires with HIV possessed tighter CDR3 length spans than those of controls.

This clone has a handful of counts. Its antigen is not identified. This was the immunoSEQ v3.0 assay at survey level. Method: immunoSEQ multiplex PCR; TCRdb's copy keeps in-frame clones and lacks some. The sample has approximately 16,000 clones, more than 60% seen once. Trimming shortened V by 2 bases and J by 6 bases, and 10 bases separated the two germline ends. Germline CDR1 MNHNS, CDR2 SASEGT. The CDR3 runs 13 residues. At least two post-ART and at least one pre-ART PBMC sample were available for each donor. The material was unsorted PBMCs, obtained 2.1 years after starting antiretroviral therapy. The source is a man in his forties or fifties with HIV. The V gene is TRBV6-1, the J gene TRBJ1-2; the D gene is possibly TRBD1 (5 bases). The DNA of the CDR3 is TGTGCCAGCAGTGAAAGGGCAGGGAATGGCTACACCTTC. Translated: CASSERAGNGYTF.